These 2 T cell receptor beta chains were all obtained from the same sample, sequenced in a study of blood T cell repertoires in COVID-19. Profiling relied on immunoSEQ multiplex PCR, and the TCRdb table lists in-frame clones only, not all of them. The sample yields approximately 200,000 clones, about 85% seen once. Sequencing was carried out using PBMCs or T cells enriched from blood (not recorded which). These receptor sequences come from a middle-aged man who had recovered from COVID-19.

This chain links TRBV30 with TRBJ1-2; D uncertain. The ends were cut back, 0 bases at V and 7 bases at J, with 18 bases in the middle. Germline V gene data show CDR1 as GTSNPN and CDR2 as SVGIG (reference sequence). The CDR3 consists of 15 residues. CDR3 region: CAWSVTSFGSGGYTF. The CDR3 coding sequence is TGTGCCTGGAGTGTAACGTCGTTTGGGAGCGGTGGCTACACCTTC.

This clone showed up just once. This chain joins TRBV15 and TRBJ2-7; 8 bases are shared with TRBD1. From germline, CDR1 is LNHNV and CDR2 YYDKDF (reference sequence). The CDR3 covers 15 residues. The V and J ends lost 5 bases and 7 bases, in that order; junction bases with no gene match: 13. The DNA of the CDR3 is TGTGCCACCAGCTCCCGCCGGGACAGGAACGGGGAGCAGTACTTC. Translation gives CATSSRRDRNGEQYF.